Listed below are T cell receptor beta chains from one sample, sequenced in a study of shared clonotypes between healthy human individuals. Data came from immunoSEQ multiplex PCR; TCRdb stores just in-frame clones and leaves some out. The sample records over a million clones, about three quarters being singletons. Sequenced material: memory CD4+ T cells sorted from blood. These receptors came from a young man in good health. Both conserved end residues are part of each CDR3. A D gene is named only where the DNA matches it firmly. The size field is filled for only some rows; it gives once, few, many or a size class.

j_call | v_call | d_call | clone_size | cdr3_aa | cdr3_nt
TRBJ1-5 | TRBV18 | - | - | CASSPGFAGNQPQHF | TGTGCCAGCTCACCGGGCTTCGCAGGGAATCAGCCCCAGCATTTT
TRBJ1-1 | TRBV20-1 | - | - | CSASTAIEAFF | TGCAGTGCTAGTACAGCCATTGAAGCTTTCTTT
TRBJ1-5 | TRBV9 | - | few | CASSPRPGTTGSNQPQHF | TGTGCCAGCAGCCCCAGACCGGGAACTACGGGAAGCAATCAGCCCCAGCATTTT
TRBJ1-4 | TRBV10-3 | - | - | CAISGGAASNEKLFF | TGTGCCATCAGTGGGGGGGCAGCAAGTAATGAAAAACTGTTTTTT
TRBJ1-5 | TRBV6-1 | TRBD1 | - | CASSGTENQPQHF | TGTGCCAGCAGCGGGACAGAAAATCAGCCCCAGCATTTT
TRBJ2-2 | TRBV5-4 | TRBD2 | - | CASSLSWGGTGELFF | TGTGCCAGCAGCTTGAGCTGGGGGGGCACCGGGGAGCTGTTTTTT
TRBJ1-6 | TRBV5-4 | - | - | CASSLELGGSGSPLHF | TGTGCCAGCAGCTTGGAATTGGGTGGGTCAGGCTCACCCCTCCACTTT
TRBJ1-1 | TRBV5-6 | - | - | CASSPQQGLGTEAFF | TGTGCCAGCAGCCCCCAACAGGGTCTGGGGACTGAAGCTTTCTTT
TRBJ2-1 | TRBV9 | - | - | CASSVVFGGEQFF | TGTGCCAGCAGCGTAGTGTTCGGTGGTGAGCAGTTCTTC
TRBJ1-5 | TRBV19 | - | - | CASSMWQGRGQPQHF | TGTGCCAGTAGTATGTGGCAGGGACGGGGTCAGCCCCAGCATTTT
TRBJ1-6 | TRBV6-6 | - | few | CASKVDGSYNSPLHF | TGTGCCAGCAAAGTCGACGGCTCCTATAATTCACCCCTCCACTTT
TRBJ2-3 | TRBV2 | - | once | CASRRLGLTDTQYF | TGTGCCAGCAGGCGGCTCGGTCTCACAGATACGCAGTATTTT
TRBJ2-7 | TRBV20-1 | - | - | CSAREQYEQYF | TGCAGTGCTAGAGAACAATACGAGCAGTACTTC
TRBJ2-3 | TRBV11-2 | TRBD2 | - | CASSLRGVASDTQYF | TGTGCCAGCAGCTTGCGGGGGGTGGCCTCAGATACGCAGTATTTT
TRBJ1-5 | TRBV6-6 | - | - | CASRRGGGGDNQPQHF | TGTGCCAGCCGTAGGGGCGGGGGGGGAGATAATCAGCCCCAGCATTTT
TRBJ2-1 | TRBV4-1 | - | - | CASSHPGYNEQFF | TGCGCCAGCAGCCATCCGGGGTACAATGAGCAGTTCTTC
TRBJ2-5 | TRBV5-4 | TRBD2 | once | CASSPTSGEWETQYF | TGTGCCAGCAGCCCGACTAGCGGGGAATGGGAGACCCAGTACTTC
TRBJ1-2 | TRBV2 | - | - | CASPGSRANYGYTF | TGTGCCAGTCCCGGCTCCAGGGCTAACTATGGCTACACCTTC
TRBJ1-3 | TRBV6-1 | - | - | CASSPQLRNTIYF | TGTGCCAGCAGCCCCCAGTTGAGAAACACCATATATTTT
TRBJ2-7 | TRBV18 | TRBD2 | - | CASSPGLAGPSYEQYF | TGTGCCAGCTCACCAGGTTTAGCGGGCCCCTCCTACGAGCAGTACTTC
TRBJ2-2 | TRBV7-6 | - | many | CASSLPNTGELFF | TGTGCCAGCAGCTTACCCAACACCGGGGAGCTGTTTTTT
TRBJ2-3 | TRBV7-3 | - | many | CASSFGEKGDTQYF | TGTGCCAGCAGCTTTGGAGAAAAGGGGGATACGCAGTATTTT
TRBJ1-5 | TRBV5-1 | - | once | CASSPGPSNQPQHF | TGCGCCAGCAGCCCGGGACCTTCCAATCAGCCCCAGCATTTT
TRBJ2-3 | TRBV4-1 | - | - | CASSPSFGGRDTQYF | TGCGCCAGCAGCCCAAGCTTTGGGGGCCGAGATACGCAGTATTTT
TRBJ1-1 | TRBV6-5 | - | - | CASSYKKGGNTEAFF | TGTGCCAGCAGTTACAAAAAGGGGGGGAACACTGAAGCTTTCTTT
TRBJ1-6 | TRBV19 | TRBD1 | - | CASSGRQGESPLHF | TGTGCCAGTAGTGGGAGACAGGGAGAATCACCCCTCCACTTT
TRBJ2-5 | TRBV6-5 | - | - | CASRKRREQETQYF | TGTGCCAGCAGGAAGAGACGGGAGCAAGAGACCCAGTACTTC
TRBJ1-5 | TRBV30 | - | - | CAWSVLKSNQPQHF | TGTGCCTGGAGTGTACTAAAGAGCAATCAGCCCCAGCATTTT
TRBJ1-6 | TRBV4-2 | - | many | CASSQDDSSYSPLHF | TGTGCCAGCAGCCAAGATGACTCAAGTTACTCACCCCTCCACTTT
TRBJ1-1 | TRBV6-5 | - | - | CASSPTGNTEAFF | TGTGCCAGCAGTCCTACAGGGAACACTGAAGCTTTCTTT
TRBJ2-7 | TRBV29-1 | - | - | CSVEGGAGVHEQYF | TGCAGCGTTGAAGGAGGGGCAGGGGTCCACGAGCAGTACTTC
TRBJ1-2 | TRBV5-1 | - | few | CASSLAGGLVDYGYTF | TGCGCCAGCAGCTTGGCGGGCGGTCTTGTGGACTATGGCTACACCTTC